The rows below give T cell receptor beta chains drawn from one sample of a study of blood T cells in healthy people across ages. TCRdb recomputed calls from the 5' RACE reads with MiXCR, one row per CDR3 protein. The sample lists 1.2 million to 1.5 million distinct CDR3 sequences, 35% to 45% occurring once. Sequencing used blood. Every receptor here comes from a woman aged 18-30 years in good health. Each CDR3 is given with its conserved first and last residue. The order of the fields is clone size, V gene, J gene, D gene, CDR3 DNA, CDR3 protein. A D gene is named only where the DNA matches it firmly. Clone sizes are given selectively: once, few, many, or a class where the clone is expanded.

clone size: many
V gene: TRBV4-1
J gene: TRBJ2-3
D gene: TRBD2
CDR3 DNA: TGCGCCAGCAGCCAAGAGGGGACTAGCGGAGATACGCAGTATTTT
CDR3 protein: CASSQEGTSGDTQYF

clone size: -
V gene: TRBV12-5
J gene: TRBJ2-5
D gene: -
CDR3 DNA: TGTGCTAGTGGTTTGGAAGGGACCCAGTACTTC
CDR3 protein: CASGLEGTQYF

clone size: few
V gene: TRBV4-1
J gene: TRBJ2-1
D gene: -
CDR3 DNA: TGCGCCAGCAGCCAATTGGACAATGAGCAGTTCTTC
CDR3 protein: CASSQLDNEQFF

clone size: -
V gene: TRBV27
J gene: TRBJ1-6
D gene: -
CDR3 DNA: TGTGCCAGCAGTCCCCCCTATTCTAACGGGTCACCCCTCCACTTT
CDR3 protein: CASSPPYSNGSPLHF

clone size: few
V gene: TRBV12-3/TRBV12-4
J gene: TRBJ1-6
D gene: -
CDR3 DNA: TGTGCCAGCAGTTTAGTCAGCCTAAATTCACCCCTCCACTTT
CDR3 protein: CASSLVSLNSPLHF

clone size: -
V gene: TRBV30
J gene: TRBJ1-2
D gene: -
CDR3 DNA: TGTGCCTGCCTTCAGGGCTACACCTTC
CDR3 protein: CACLQGYTF

clone size: -
V gene: TRBV9
J gene: TRBJ1-2
D gene: TRBD1
CDR3 DNA: TGTGCCAGCAGCGCCCACCCGACAGGGAACGATGGCTACACCTTC
CDR3 protein: CASSAHPTGNDGYTF

clone size: -
V gene: TRBV12-3/TRBV12-4
J gene: TRBJ1-1
D gene: TRBD1
CDR3 DNA: TGTGCCAGCAGCCCCGGACAGGCCTGGGTTTTCTTT
CDR3 protein: CASSPGQAWVFF

clone size: -
V gene: TRBV12-3/TRBV12-4
J gene: TRBJ2-4
D gene: -
CDR3 DNA: TGTGCCAGCAGTCTAGTGGAATCAAACATTCAGTACTTC
CDR3 protein: CASSLVESNIQYF

clone size: -
V gene: TRBV11-2
J gene: TRBJ1-2
D gene: -
CDR3 DNA: TGTGCCAGCAATGGACCCCGGAGACACTATGGCTACACCTTC
CDR3 protein: CASNGPRRHYGYTF

clone size: -
V gene: TRBV20-1
J gene: TRBJ2-1
D gene: TRBD2
CDR3 DNA: TGCAGTGCTAGGCCACTAGCGGGGACCTACAATGAGCAGTTCTTC
CDR3 protein: CSARPLAGTYNEQFF

clone size: once
V gene: TRBV4-1
J gene: TRBJ2-3
D gene: TRBD1
CDR3 DNA: TGCGCCAGCAGCCAAGTTCCCGGACAGGCAGATACGCAGTATTTT
CDR3 protein: CASSQVPGQADTQYF

clone size: -
V gene: TRBV12-3/TRBV12-4
J gene: TRBJ1-5
D gene: -
CDR3 DNA: TGTGCCAGCAGCGGGAGGTCTCCGAGCAATCAGCCCCAGCATTTT
CDR3 protein: CASSGRSPSNQPQHF

clone size: once
V gene: TRBV6-1
J gene: TRBJ1-6
D gene: TRBD1
CDR3 DNA: TGTGCCAGCCTACCTCGGGACAGGGGACAGTCACCCCTCCACTTT
CDR3 protein: CASLPRDRGQSPLHF

clone size: -
V gene: TRBV18
J gene: TRBJ2-1
D gene: -
CDR3 DNA: TGTGCCAGCTCCCAAGTGGAGCTAGCACCTTACAATGAGCAGTTCTTC
CDR3 protein: CASSQVELAPYNEQFF

clone size: once
V gene: TRBV2
J gene: TRBJ1-2
D gene: -
CDR3 DNA: TGTGCCAGCAGTGAAGAGAAGGCGGGAGGCTACACCTTC
CDR3 protein: CASSEEKAGGYTF

clone size: -
V gene: TRBV21-1
J gene: TRBJ2-3
D gene: -
CDR3 DNA: TGTGCCAGCAGCCCAGCGGGCCGACTAGCGGGATGGTGGGATACGCAGTATTTT
CDR3 protein: CASSPAGRLAGWWDTQYF

clone size: -
V gene: TRBV7-9
J gene: TRBJ2-3
D gene: TRBD1
CDR3 DNA: TGTGCCAGCGCCTCGGGGACAGTTACGGATACGCAGTATTTT
CDR3 protein: CASASGTVTDTQYF

clone size: -
V gene: TRBV23-1
J gene: TRBJ1-4
D gene: TRBD1
CDR3 DNA: TGCGCCAGCAGTCAAGACAGGGGTGGTAAACTGTTTTTT
CDR3 protein: CASSQDRGGKLFF

clone size: -
V gene: TRBV4-1
J gene: TRBJ1-1
D gene: -
CDR3 DNA: TGCGCCAGCAGCCCCCCCTCGAGGACTGATGGGACTGAAGCTTTCTTT
CDR3 protein: CASSPPSRTDGTEAFF

clone size: -
V gene: TRBV29-1
J gene: TRBJ2-3
D gene: -
CDR3 DNA: TGCAGCGTTGGGGACCCGAGCACAGGTACGCAGTATTTT
CDR3 protein: CSVGDPSTGTQYF

clone size: -
V gene: TRBV28
J gene: TRBJ2-2
D gene: -
CDR3 DNA: TGTGCCAGCAGCGAACAGGGGAGGACCGGGGAGCTGTTTTTT
CDR3 protein: CASSEQGRTGELFF

clone size: -
V gene: TRBV20-1
J gene: TRBJ2-1
D gene: -
CDR3 DNA: TGCAGTGCACCCACGGAAGAAGACTACAATGAGCAGTTCTTC
CDR3 protein: CSAPTEEDYNEQFF

clone size: -
V gene: TRBV7-9
J gene: TRBJ1-4
D gene: -
CDR3 DNA: TGTGCCAGCAGCCCCGAGGGGGGGGGTGAAAAACTGTTTTTT
CDR3 protein: CASSPEGGGEKLFF

clone size: few
V gene: TRBV6-1
J gene: TRBJ2-3
D gene: -
CDR3 DNA: TGTGCCTCCCCGAGGCAGGGAATCACAGATACGCAGTATTTT
CDR3 protein: CASPRQGITDTQYF

clone size: -
V gene: TRBV12-3/TRBV12-4
J gene: TRBJ2-1
D gene: -
CDR3 DNA: TGTGCCAGCAGTGTGACATCAGGGCCCAATGAGCAGTTCTTC
CDR3 protein: CASSVTSGPNEQFF

clone size: -
V gene: TRBV28
J gene: TRBJ1-1
D gene: TRBD1
CDR3 DNA: TGTGCCAGCCCCGAGGAGGGGACAGGGCCCACTGAAGCTTTCTTT
CDR3 protein: CASPEEGTGPTEAFF

clone size: few
V gene: TRBV25-1
J gene: TRBJ1-2
D gene: -
CDR3 DNA: TGTGCCAGCAGTGACTGGATAGGGACACAGCTCTATGGCTACACCTTC
CDR3 protein: CASSDWIGTQLYGYTF

clone size: many
V gene: TRBV6-2/TRBV6-3
J gene: TRBJ2-1
D gene: TRBD2
CDR3 DNA: TGTGCCAGCAGTTCCGGGACTAGCGGGCTCAATGAGCAGTTCTTC
CDR3 protein: CASSSGTSGLNEQFF

clone size: few
V gene: TRBV5-1
J gene: TRBJ1-2
D gene: -
CDR3 DNA: TGCGCCAGCAGCGAGCAGACAGGCAACTATGGCTACACCTTC
CDR3 protein: CASSEQTGNYGYTF

clone size: -
V gene: TRBV4-1
J gene: TRBJ1-3
D gene: TRBD1
CDR3 DNA: TGCGCCAGCAGCCCAGCAGGGGGCAGAAACACCATATATTTT
CDR3 protein: CASSPAGGRNTIYF

clone size: -
V gene: TRBV12-3/TRBV12-4
J gene: TRBJ1-1
D gene: -
CDR3 DNA: TGTGCCACCAGCCTAGGCTTGCCTGAAGCTTTCTTT
CDR3 protein: CATSLGLPEAFF

clone size: -
V gene: TRBV20-1
J gene: TRBJ2-7
D gene: TRBD1
CDR3 DNA: TGCAGTGCTAGAGATCGACAGGGTAGACTATACGAGCAGTACTTC
CDR3 protein: CSARDRQGRLYEQYF

clone size: -
V gene: TRBV9
J gene: TRBJ2-1
D gene: -
CDR3 DNA: TGTGCCAGCAGCGCAGATATCCGGGAGTCGGTTTACAATGAGCAGTTCTTC
CDR3 protein: CASSADIRESVYNEQFF

clone size: -
V gene: TRBV6-6
J gene: TRBJ1-2
D gene: -
CDR3 DNA: TGTGCCAGCAGTTACGATGGATCAGTCGCGAGAAATGGCTACACCTTC
CDR3 protein: CASSYDGSVARNGYTF

clone size: -
V gene: TRBV4-1
J gene: TRBJ2-1
D gene: TRBD1
CDR3 DNA: TGCGCCAGCAGCCAGGGACAGGGGTTGGACAATGAGCAGTTCTTC
CDR3 protein: CASSQGQGLDNEQFF

clone size: few
V gene: TRBV4-1
J gene: TRBJ2-3
D gene: TRBD2
CDR3 DNA: TGCGCCAGCAGCCAAATGACTAGCGGCACAGATACGCAGTATTTT
CDR3 protein: CASSQMTSGTDTQYF

clone size: -
V gene: TRBV7-2
J gene: TRBJ1-5
D gene: -
CDR3 DNA: TGTGCCAGCAGCTTAGCGCGCAATAGCAATCAGCCCCAGCATTTT
CDR3 protein: CASSLARNSNQPQHF